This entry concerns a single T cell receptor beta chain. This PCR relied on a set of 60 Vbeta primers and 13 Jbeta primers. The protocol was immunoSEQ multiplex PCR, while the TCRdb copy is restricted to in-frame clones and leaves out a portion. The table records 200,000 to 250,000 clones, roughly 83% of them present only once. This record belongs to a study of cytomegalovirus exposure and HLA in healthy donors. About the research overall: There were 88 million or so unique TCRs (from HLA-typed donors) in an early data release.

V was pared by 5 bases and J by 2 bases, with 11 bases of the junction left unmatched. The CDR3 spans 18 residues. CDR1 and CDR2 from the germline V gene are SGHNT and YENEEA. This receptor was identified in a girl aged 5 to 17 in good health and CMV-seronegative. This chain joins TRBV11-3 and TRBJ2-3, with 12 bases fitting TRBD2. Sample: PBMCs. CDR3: CASSHGGLAGGITDTQYF. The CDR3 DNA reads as TGTGCCAGCAGCCACGGGGGCCTAGCGGGAGGGATCACAGATACGCAGTATTTT.